The 9 T cell receptor beta chains listed next were all sequenced from one sample in a study of blood T cell repertoires in COVID-19. Assay used: immunoSEQ multiplex PCR; TCRdb lists only in-frame clones, some missing. The sample includes about 130,000 clones, 74% of them seen just once. The sequencing input was peripheral blood. These receptors were obtained from a man in his sixties with acute or convalescent COVID-19.

CDR3 DNA sequence: TGTGCCAGTAGTACAAACCGGGATGTCACGGTGCAGTACTTC. As protein: CASSTNRDVTVQYF. The chain couples TRBV19 to TRBJ2-7; TRBD2 is a possible D gene (5 bases). Trimming shortened V by 4 bases and J by 9 bases, and 19 bases separated the two germline ends. Germline lookup yields CDR1 LNHDA and CDR2 SQIVND (reference sequence). This CDR3 contains 14 residues.

J is TRBJ1-2 and V is TRBV15, with a weak D call TRBD1 (5 bases). The CDR3 extends over 15 amino acids. The ends were cut back, 1 base at V and 6 bases at J, with 15 bases in the middle. Germline loops: CDR1 LNHNV, CDR2 YYDKDF (reference sequence). Written as DNA, the CDR3 is TGTGCCACCAGCAGAGGCCGGGGGAGCGGAAATGGCTACACCTTC. Translation: CATSRGRGSGNGYTF.

This clone was found a few times. The rearrangement uses TRBV19 and TRBJ2-3; 10 bases map to TRBD2. Trimming removed 5 bases from V and 2 bases from J; junction bases left unmatched: 7. CDR3 size: 16 residues. CDR1 LNHDA and CDR2 SQIVND come from the germline V gene (reference sequence). The CDR3 bases are TGTGCCAGTAGTCCCGAACTAGCGGGGCACACAGATACGCAGTATTTT. Amino acid sequence: CASSPELAGHTDTQYF.

The V gene is TRBV6-5, the J gene TRBJ2-3; D ambiguous. CDR3 length: 13 residues. V lost 2 bases and J 2 bases, leaving 5 bases between the germline ends. The germline gives CDR1 MNHEY, CDR2 SVGAGI. CDR3 region: CASSYMYTDTQYF. CDR3 in DNA: TGTGCCAGCAGTTACATGTACACAGATACGCAGTATTTT.

The rearrangement joins TRBV7-9 to TRBJ2-5; the match to TRBD1 covers 8 bases. Per germline, CDR1 SEHNR and CDR2 FQNEAQ (reference sequence). V dropped 5 bases and J dropped 4; count of bases not matched to a gene: 6. The CDR3 totals 14 residues. DNA for the CDR3: TGTGCCAGCAGCGGTGGACAGGGAGGAGAGACCCAGTACTTC. Translating it yields CASSGGQGGETQYF.

V is TRBV29-1 and J is TRBJ1-4; TRBD1 might be the D (5 bases). The CDR3 sequence is 14 residues long. Trimming shortened V by 6 bases and J by 6 bases, and 17 bases separated the two germline ends. Germline assignment: CDR1 SQVTM and CDR2 ANQGSEA. In nucleotides, the CDR3 is TGCAGCGTCCAAGACAGAGAACAGCATGAAAAACTGTTTTTT. It codes for CSVQDREQHEKLFF. The complete variable domain, with remaining parts taken from reference TRBV29-1 and TRBJ1-4, reads SAVISQKPSRDICQRGTSLTIQCQVDSQVTMMFWYRQQPGQSLTLIATANQGSEATYESGFVIDKFPISRPNLTFSTLTVSNMSPEDSSIYLCSVQDREQHEKLFFGSGTQLSVL.

The chain joins TRBV29-1 to TRBJ2-7; 7 nucleotides agree with TRBD2. This CDR3 is built from 15 residues. The V segment lost 7 bases and the J segment 3 bases; nucleotides outside the gene matches: 15. Germline CDR1 is SQVTM and CDR2 is ANQGSEA. This CDR3 reads CSAPGDYRNGYEQYF. CDR3 DNA sequence: TGCAGCGCCCCCGGGGACTACCGAAACGGCTACGAGCAGTACTTC.

This chain connects TRBV11-3 to TRBJ1-4; the D is unclear. Per the germline V gene, CDR1 is SGHNT and CDR2 is YENEEA. The germline V and J ends were trimmed by 1 base and 3 bases, with 6 bases remaining between them. CDR3 length equals 14 residues. This CDR3 is CASSLAQSNEKLFF. The CDR3 DNA is TGTGCCAGCAGCTTAGCACAGTCTAATGAAAAACTGTTTTTT.

The CDR3 loop reads CASSLVGGYTEAFF. Written as DNA, the CDR3 is TGTGCCAGCAGCTTAGTCGGAGGATACACTGAAGCTTTCTTT. V gene TRBV7-9 combines with J gene TRBJ1-1; D not certain. The CDR3 has 14 residues. Germline loops: CDR1 SEHNR, CDR2 FQNEAQ (reference sequence). Trimming left V 1 base short and J 3 bases short, with 9 bases between. Full variable domain (remainder filled in from reference TRBV7-9 and TRBJ1-1): DTGVSQNPRHKITKRGQNVTFRCDPISEHNRLYWYRQTLGQGPEFLTYFQNEAQLEKSRLLSDRFSAERPKGSFSTLEIQRTEQGDSAMYLCASSLVGGYTEAFFGQGTRLTVV.